Shown below are 7 T cell receptor beta chains from a single sample sequenced in a study of shared clonotypes between healthy human individuals. CD45RO-negative, CCR7-positively selected cells formed the naive CD8 fraction, excluding terminally differentiated effector memory CD45RA+ cells. This table comes from immunoSEQ multiplex PCR, and its TCRdb copy is limited to in-frame clones, with some not included. The sample has around 1,900,000 clones, 93% seen once. Sequences were obtained from naive CD8+ T cells from PBMCs. The receptors derive from a man in his late teens or twenties in good health. Some clones in this sample may be carry-over from other donors' samples.

The rearrangement joins TRBV5-1 to TRBJ1-1; D unclear. Trimming pared 0 bases from V and 4 bases from J, leaving 7 bases between. The length of the CDR3 is 13 residues. In germline, CDR1 is SGHRS, CDR2 YFSETQ. CDR3 sequence: CASSLGSLTEAFF. CDR3 bases: TGCGCCAGCAGCTTGGGGTCCCTCACTGAAGCTTTCTTT.

The chain combines TRBV5-4 with TRBJ2-7, with D possibly TRBD1 on 6 matching bases. V lost 4 bases to trimming and J lost 6 bases, with 20 bases between them. Germline CDR1 is SGHNT and CDR2 is YYREEE (reference sequence). The CDR3 is made up of 15 amino acids. CDR3 DNA: TGTGCCAGCAGCCTAATGTTGGAGAGGGGGTCCGAGCAGTACTTC. Translated, it gives CASSLMLERGSEQYF.

The V call is TRBV19, the J call TRBJ2-1, with 10 bases matching TRBD2. V gave up 3 bases and J gave up 7 bases; unmatched junction bases: 3. Germline-derived CDR1 and CDR2 are LNHDA and SQIVND (reference sequence). The CDR3 has 14 amino acids. CDR3 sequence: CASSILAGDNEQFF. CDR3 sequence (DNA): TGTGCCAGTAGTATCCTAGCGGGAGATAATGAGCAGTTCTTC.

The chain has TRBV27 and TRBJ2-2; 11 bases line up with TRBD2. Germline assignment: CDR1 MNHEY and CDR2 SMNVEV (reference sequence). The CDR3 contains 15 residues. V was pared by 9 bases and J by 6 bases, with 9 bases of the junction left unmatched. DNA of the CDR3: TGTGCCAGTTCACTAGCGGGAGACGGTCCCGGGGAGCTGTTTTTT. This sequence encodes CASSLAGDGPGELFF.

The chain combines TRBV6-6 with TRBJ2-3, with D unresolved. In germline, CDR1 is MNHNY, CDR2 SVGAGI (reference sequence). The CDR3 loop spans 13 amino acids. The V end was cut by 6 bases, the J end by 3 bases, with 10 bases between. The CDR3 DNA is TGTGCCAGCAGGAAGCAATGGACAGATACGCAGTATTTT. As protein: CASRKQWTDTQYF.

The rearrangement joins TRBV7-8 to TRBJ2-2, with 11 bases identical to TRBD2. This CDR3 is built from 21 residues. Unmatched junction bases numbered 21, after V lost 2 bases and J lost 7 bases. CDR1 SGHVS and CDR2 FQNEAQ come from the germline V gene. The CDR3 nucleotides are TGTGCCAGCAGCTTATTTGTCCTAGCGGGAGGACCTACTACTCCCAACGGGGAGCTGTTTTTT. Residues: CASSLFVLAGGPTTPNGELFF.

The rearrangement uses TRBV6-1 and TRBJ2-7; 8 bases are a match to TRBD1. CDR1 is MNHNS and CDR2 is SASEGT in the germline V gene. This CDR3 has 11 amino acids. V lost 7 bases to trimming and J lost 7 bases; unmatched junction nucleotides: 3. The CDR3 protein is CASIRGREQYF. The CDR3 nucleotides read TGTGCCAGCATCAGGGGGCGAGAGCAGTACTTC.